This T cell receptor beta chain was sequenced for a study of blood T cell repertoires in COVID-19. For the study at large: Sites in the United States, Italy and Spain provided acute and convalescent COVID-19 samples. From T cells, B-cell-depleted T cells, or PBMCs came the material, which was cDNA or gDNA.

Only in-frame clones appear in the TCRdb table, and some are missing; sequencing was by immunoSEQ multiplex PCR. The sample carries under 200,000 clones, roughly 86% recorded once. CDR3 length equals 13 residues. Trimming removed 8 bases at V and 2 bases at J, with 10 bases between. Looked up from germline, CDR1 is SNHLY and CDR2 is FYNNEI. This clonotype originated in a man aged 35 to 55 who had recovered from COVID-19. The specimen was peripheral blood. V usage is TRBV2 and J usage is TRBJ1-3; D is possibly TRBD1 (5 bases). The CDR3 bases are TGTGCCAGCGGAGGGACGGCTGGAAACACCATATATTTT. Translating gives CASGGTAGNTIYF. Filled out from reference TRBV2 and TRBJ1-3, the complete variable domain reads EPEVTQTPSHQVTQMGQEVILRCVPISNHLYFYWYRQILGQKVEFLVSFYNNEISEKSEIFDDQFSVERPDGSNFTLKIRSTKLEDSAMYFCASGGTAGNTIYFGEGSWLTVV.